The next 30 T cell receptor beta chains were all read from a single sample in a study of cytomegalovirus exposure and HLA in healthy donors. Amplification used 60 Vbeta primers and 13 Jbeta primers. Profiled with immunoSEQ multiplex PCR; TCRdb holds only in-frame clones, not every one. The sample consists of 95,000 to 150,000 clones, approximately 67% of them appearing once. The sample taken for sequencing was PBMCs. All receptors come from a man between 18 and 35 years old in good health and CMV-seronegative.

The chain couples TRBV6-6 to TRBJ2-5, with a tentative D call TRBD1 (5 bases). Germline V gene lookup returns CDR1 MNHNY and CDR2 SVGAGI (reference sequence). Between the trimmed V and J ends, which lost 2 bases and 1 base, there was a span of 11 bases. The CDR3 runs 15 residues. CDR3 coding DNA: TGTGCCAGCAGTTACATAGGGGCCCTCCAAGAGACCCAGTACTTC. Protein sequence: CASSYIGALQETQYF.

Regarding this clone: Other DNA variants within this sample encode the same CDR3. This rearrangement joins TRBV9 to TRBJ2-3; the match to TRBD2 covers 10 bases. This CDR3 is 16 amino acids long. The germline CDR1 and CDR2 sequences are SGDLS and YYNGEE. Losses at the gene ends were 0 bases for V and 5 bases for J; bases not matched to a gene: 6. The CDR3 sequence is CASSVGLAGVEDTQYF. The CDR3 DNA reads as TGTGCCAGCAGCGTAGGGCTAGCGGGAGTAGAAGATACGCAGTATTTT.

The CDR3, as DNA: TGTGCCAGCAGCCAAGAGGTCAGGGGGCGAAGGGACACTGAAGCTTTCTTT. Amino acid sequence: CASSQEVRGRRDTEAFF. The chain carries TRBV4-2 and TRBJ1-1; TRBD1 aligns across 8 bases. This CDR3 has 17 residues. Germline-derived CDR1 and CDR2 are LGHNA and YNFKEQ. V dropped 0 bases and J dropped 3; count of bases not matched to a gene: 9.

The rearrangement links TRBV6-5 to TRBJ2-5; D gene ambiguous. TRBJ2-7 explains the end of the DNA better; the J call may be wrong. The CDR3 runs to 14 residues. Germline V lookup: CDR1 MNHEY, CDR2 SVGAGI. The CDR3 sequence is CASRPQLFSYEQYF. The CDR3 coding sequence is TGTGCCAGCAGACCACAGCTCTTCTCCTACGAGCAGTACTTC.

J is TRBJ2-6 and V is TRBV30; no definite D call. The CDR3 length is 15 residues. Trimming removed 2 bases from V and 0 bases from J, with 8 bases in between. CDR1 is GTSNPN, CDR2 SVGIG, per germline (reference sequence). This CDR3 is CAWSIVNSGANVLTF. The CDR3, as DNA: TGTGCCTGGAGTATTGTCAACTCTGGGGCCAACGTCCTGACTTTC. Complete variable domain (other parts from reference TRBV30 and TRBJ2-6): SQTIHQWPATLVQPVGSPLSLECTVEGTSNPNLYWYRQAAGRGLQLLFYSVGIGQISSEVPQNLSASRPQDRQFILSSKKLLLSDSGFYLCAWSIVNSGANVLTFGAGSRLTVL.

This clone was found once. The J gene is TRBJ1-2, the V gene TRBV27; 7 nucleotides agree with TRBD1. The CDR3 has 14 residues. CDR1 and CDR2 (germline): MNHEY, SMNVEV (reference sequence). J lost 5 bases, V lost 5 bases, and 8 bases had no gene match. CDR3 region: CASSPSTGRYGYTF. The CDR3 DNA sequence: TGTGCCAGCAGTCCTTCGACAGGGAGGTATGGCTACACCTTC.

The J gene is TRBJ2-5, the V gene TRBV11-2; D is perhaps TRBD2 (5 bases). The DNA end favors TRBJ2-7, so the J call may be wrong. This CDR3 region has 15 residues. Germline values: CDR1 SGHAT, CDR2 FQNNGV. CDR3 protein: CASSSEGAGSYEQYF. The CDR3 DNA sequence: TGTGCCAGCAGCTCTGAGGGTGCAGGCTCCTACGAGCAGTACTTC.

J is TRBJ2-3 and V is TRBV28; 8 nucleotides agree with TRBD2. V shed 8 bases and J 2 bases; nucleotides not matched to a gene: 9. CDR1 and CDR2 from the germline V gene are MDHEN and SYDVKM. The CDR3 spans 15 residues. In nucleotides, the CDR3 is TGTGCCAGCTACCGGGAGGGATGGGACACAGATACGCAGTATTTT. It yields the protein CASYREGWDTDTQYF.

This CDR3 is CASSTRPGQGASNTEAFF. The CDR3, as DNA: TGTGCCAGCAGCACGAGGCCGGGACAGGGGGCCTCGAACACTGAAGCTTTCTTT. The gene calls are TRBV7-9 and TRBJ1-1, with 12 bases identical to TRBD1. J lost 1 base, V lost 5 bases, and 11 bases had no gene match. This CDR3 contains 18 residues. The germline CDR1 and CDR2 sequences are SEHNR and FQNEAQ (reference sequence).

The rearrangement uses TRBV7-9 and TRBJ1-1; D gene uncertain. V lost 3 bases and J 1 base, leaving 3 bases between the germline ends. CDR3 size: 12 residues. CDR1 and CDR2 from the germline V gene are SEHNR and FQNEAQ (reference sequence). For the CDR3, the DNA is TGTGCCAGCAGCTTCAGGAACACTGAAGCTTTCTTT. Its translation is CASSFRNTEAFF.

The chain joins TRBV7-9 to TRBJ1-2; D is perhaps TRBD1 (5 bases). Germline V gene sequence: CDR1 SEHNR, CDR2 FQNEAQ (reference sequence). Trimming took 5 bases from V and 2 from J, leaving 18 bases between them. The length of the CDR3 is 16 residues. The CDR3 loop reads CASSHPRTPRNYGYTF. In nucleotides, the CDR3 is TGTGCCAGCAGCCACCCTAGGACACCTCGAAACTATGGCTACACCTTC.

This clone was found a few times. The chain carries TRBV9 and TRBJ2-1, with D perhaps matching TRBD1 (5 bases). This CDR3 contains 13 residues. Trimming cost V 3 bases and J 10 bases, with 14 bases left between them. The germline V gene has CDR1 SGDLS and CDR2 YYNGEE. CDR3 sequence (DNA): TGTGCCAGCAGCGCATGGGGCGGTAACGAGCAGTTCTTC. It is translated as CASSAWGGNEQFF.

The genes are TRBV19 and TRBJ2-1, with 7 bases fitting TRBD2. The germline gives CDR1 LNHDA, CDR2 SQIVND (reference sequence). J was trimmed by 8 bases and V by 6 bases; bases with no gene match: 19. The CDR3 is 17 residues long. The CDR3 sequence is CASSLMGGSLGIDEQFF. CDR3 DNA: TGTGCCAGTAGCCTTATGGGGGGGTCCCTCGGGATCGATGAGCAGTTCTTC.

CDR3 loop: CASWQGTSLTYEQYF. The DNA for the CDR3 is TGTGCCAGTTGGCAGGGGACAAGTCTTACCTACGAGCAGTACTTC. The rearrangement links TRBV6-1 to TRBJ2-7, with a tentative D call TRBD1 (6 bases). CDR3 size: 15 residues. CDR1 and CDR2 (germline): MNHNS, SASEGT. Trimming shortened V by 9 bases and J by 2 bases, and 20 bases separated the two germline ends.

The V gene is TRBV7-9, the J gene TRBJ2-7, with 9 nucleotides matching TRBD2. Looked up from germline, CDR1 is SEHNR and CDR2 is FQNEAQ (reference sequence). The V segment lost 5 bases and the J segment 4 bases; nucleotides outside the gene matches: 12. The CDR3 covers 16 residues. In DNA, the CDR3 is TGTGCCAGCAGCACCACAGGGTTAGCGGGGGAGTACGAGCAGTACTTC. It specifies CASSTTGLAGEYEQYF.

The rearrangement uses TRBV13 and TRBJ1-5, with D tentatively TRBD1 (5 bases). Germline V gene data show CDR1 as PRHDT and CDR2 as FYEKMQ (reference sequence). V was cut by 5 bases and J by 3 bases, with 11 bases left in between. The CDR3 is 14 amino acids. CDR3 sequence (DNA): TGTGCCAGCAGCCAGGGCCCTATCAATCAGCCCCAGCATTTT. Protein: CASSQGPINQPQHF.

This clone was seen just once. The chain couples TRBV19 to TRBJ2-1; TRBD1 is a possible D gene (5 bases). The V gene's germline CDR1 is LNHDA and CDR2 SQIVND (reference sequence). The CDR3 consists of 13 residues. The V gene lost 5 bases and the J gene lost 7 bases, with 12 bases spanning the gap. The CDR3 DNA sequence: TGTGCCAGTAGTCCCTCTCCAGGGAATGAGCAGTTCTTC. As protein: CASSPSPGNEQFF.

The chain links TRBV28 to TRBJ2-2, with TRBD2 matching 9 bases. Germline CDR1 reads MDHEN; CDR2 reads SYDVKM. CDR3 length: 15 amino acids. J gave up 6 bases and V 5 bases, and 7 bases lay outside the gene matches. The CDR3 DNA is TGTGCCAGCAGTGGAGCGGGGGGTGCCCCCGGGGAGCTGTTTTTT. Its protein is CASSGAGGAPGELFF.

The gene calls are TRBV6-5 and TRBJ1-3; TRBD1 might be the D (5 bases). Germline CDR1 is MNHEY and CDR2 is SVGAGI. Trimming removed 6 bases from V and 2 bases from J, with 11 bases in between. The CDR3 covers 14 residues. The CDR3 reads CASRRDRAGNTIYF. The CDR3 coding sequence is TGTGCCAGCAGGCGGGACCGCGCTGGAAACACCATATATTTT.

This chain joins TRBV5-1 and TRBJ2-7, with TRBD1 as a possible D gene (5 bases). The CDR3 is 11 amino acids. V shed 4 bases and J shed 7 bases, with 9 bases lying between them. Looked up from germline, CDR1 is SGHRS and CDR2 is YFSETQ. This CDR3 is CASSEAGEQYF. CDR3 DNA sequence: TGCGCCAGCAGCGAAGCAGGGGAGCAGTACTTC.

The chain joins TRBV5-7 to TRBJ2-2; D gene unclear. TRBV5-7 qualifies as an ORF whose function is uncertain. The CDR3 runs 17 residues. The V and J ends lost 7 bases and 0 bases respectively, with 19 bases between them. The CDR3 nucleotides read TGTGCCAGCCGCCCATCATGCGAACCGGCGAACACCGGGGAGCTGTTTTTT. Translation: CASRPSCEPANTGELFF.

The chain links TRBV5-4 to TRBJ1-1; no clear D gene. CDR3 size: 13 residues. Trimming cost V 4 bases and J 0 bases, with 7 bases left between them. From germline, CDR1 is SGHNT and CDR2 YYREEE (reference sequence). DNA of the CDR3: TGTGCCAGCAGCGCGAGGATGAACACTGAAGCTTTCTTT. Its translation: CASSARMNTEAFF.

This chain connects TRBV7-6 to TRBJ2-7; 11 bases are a match to TRBD1. CDR3 length equals 13 residues. V trimming: 5 bases; J trimming: 7 bases; junction bases outside the gene matches: 4. Looked up from germline, CDR1 is SGHVS and CDR2 is FNYEAQ. The CDR3 protein is CASSPGTGGEQYF. DNA for the CDR3: TGTGCCAGCAGCCCCGGGACAGGGGGTGAGCAGTACTTC.

The chain uses TRBV5-4 and TRBJ2-7, with TRBD1 as a possible D gene (7 bases). Germline values: CDR1 SGHNT, CDR2 YYREEE (reference sequence). Trimming took 4 bases from V and 4 from J, leaving 15 bases between them. CDR3 length equals 14 residues. The CDR3 nucleotides are TGTGCCAGCAGCCCCCGGAGGGGGCGTTACGAGCAGTACTTC. It translates to CASSPRRGRYEQYF. The full variable domain, rest sourced from reference TRBV5-4 and TRBJ2-7, is ETGVTQSPTHLIKTRGQQVTLRCSSQSGHNTVSWYQQALGQGPQFIFQYYREEENGRGNFPPRFSGLQFPNYSSELNVNALELDDSALYLCASSPRRGRYEQYFGPGTRLTVT.

The chain couples TRBV25-1 to TRBJ2-7; D is possibly TRBD1 (7 bases). Between the trimmed V and J ends, which lost 3 bases and 5 bases, there was a span of 17 bases. Germline-derived CDR1 and CDR2 are MGHDK and SYGVNS. This CDR3 contains 15 residues. The CDR3 DNA is TGTGCCAGCAGTGATTTGCACAGGGGACTCAACGAGCAGTACTTC. Encoded protein: CASSDLHRGLNEQYF.

This clone was found once. The junction departs from germline at one end; a sequencing error may be responsible. J is TRBJ1-1 and V is TRBV2, with a possible D match to TRBD1 (5 bases). This CDR3 is 15 amino acids long. CDR1 is SNHLY, CDR2 FYNNEI, per germline. This CDR3 is CASSEVRQLNTEAFF. For the CDR3, the DNA is TGTGCCAGCAGCGAAGTCCGACAGCTGAACACTGAAGCTTTCTTT.

This clone was detected only once. The rearrangement links TRBV25-1 to TRBJ2-2; D is possibly TRBD1 (6 bases). Trimming cost V 1 base and J 10 bases, with 13 bases left between them. This CDR3 is built from 14 residues. Germline values: CDR1 MGHDK, CDR2 SYGVNS. CDR3 in amino acids: CASSELGHDVELFF. CDR3 coding DNA: TGTGCCAGCAGTGAATTGGGACACGACGTGGAGCTGTTTTTT.

The chain employs TRBV9 and TRBJ2-7, with 8 nucleotides matching TRBD1. The germline CDR1 and CDR2 sequences are SGDLS and YYNGEE. V was clipped by 4 bases and J by 2 bases; unmatched bases: 8. This CDR3 is built from 15 residues. The CDR3 protein is CASSPHRDRPYEQYF. The CDR3 DNA sequence: TGTGCCAGCAGCCCGCACCGGGACAGGCCCTACGAGCAGTACTTC.

V usage is TRBV10-1 and J usage is TRBJ2-1; 7 nucleotides agree with TRBD2. Trimming took 0 bases from V and 5 from J; bases not matched to a gene: 4. This CDR3 has 15 amino acids. Germline V gives CDR1 WNHNN, CDR2 SYGVQD (reference sequence). DNA of the CDR3: TGCGCCAGCAGTGAGTCGAGGCTAGCGGACAATGAGCAGTTCTTC. Amino acids: CASSESRLADNEQFF.

The table lists this clone with a few counts. The chain recombines TRBV7-9 with TRBJ1-3; 7 positions agree with TRBD1. The CDR3 has 17 amino acids. With 5 bases clipped from V and 0 bases from J, the junction kept 10 bases outside the gene matches. Germline-derived CDR1 and CDR2 are SEHNR and FQNEAQ (reference sequence). CDR3 in amino acids: CASSRRRGLSSGNTIYF. Written as DNA, the CDR3 is TGTGCCAGCAGCCGTCGAAGGGGGCTATCCTCTGGAAACACCATATATTTT.